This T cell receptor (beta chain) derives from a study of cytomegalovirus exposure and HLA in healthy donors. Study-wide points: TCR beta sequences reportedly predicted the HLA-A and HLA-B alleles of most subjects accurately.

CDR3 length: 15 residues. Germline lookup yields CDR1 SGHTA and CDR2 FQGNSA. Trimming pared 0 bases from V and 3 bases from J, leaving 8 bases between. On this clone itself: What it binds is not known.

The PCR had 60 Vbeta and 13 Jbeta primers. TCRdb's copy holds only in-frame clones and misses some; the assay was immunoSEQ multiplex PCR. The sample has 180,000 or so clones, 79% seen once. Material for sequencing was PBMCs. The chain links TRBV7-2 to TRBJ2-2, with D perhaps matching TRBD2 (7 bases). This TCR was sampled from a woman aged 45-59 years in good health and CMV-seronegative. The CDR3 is CASSLAGGHTGELFF. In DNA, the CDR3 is TGTGCCAGCAGCTTAGCGGGGGGGCACACCGGGGAGCTGTTTTTT.